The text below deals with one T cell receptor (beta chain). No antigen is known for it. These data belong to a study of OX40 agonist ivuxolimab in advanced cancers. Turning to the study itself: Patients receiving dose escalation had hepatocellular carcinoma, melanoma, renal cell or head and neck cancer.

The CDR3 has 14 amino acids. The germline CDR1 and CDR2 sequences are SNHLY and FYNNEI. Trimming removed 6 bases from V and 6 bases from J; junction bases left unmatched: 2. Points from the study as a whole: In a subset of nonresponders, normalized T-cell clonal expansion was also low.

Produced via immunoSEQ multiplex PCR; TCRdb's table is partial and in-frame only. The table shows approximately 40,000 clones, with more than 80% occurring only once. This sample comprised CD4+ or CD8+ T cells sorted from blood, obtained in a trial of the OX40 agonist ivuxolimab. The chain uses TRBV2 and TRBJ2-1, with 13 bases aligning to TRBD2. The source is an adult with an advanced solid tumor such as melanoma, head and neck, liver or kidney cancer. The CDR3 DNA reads TGTGCCAGCAGAAGACTAGCGGGAGGCAATGAGCAGTTCTTC. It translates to CASRRLAGGNEQFF.